What follows describes a single TCR beta chain. Methods used by the authors: Estimation of nucleated cell counts was performed using reference gene primer amplification. The table came from immunoSEQ multiplex PCR; TCRdb's copy has only in-frame clones and leaves some out. The DNA was the basis for D and trimming; V, J and clone size are from that table. This sample yields some 320,000 clones, of which about 87% are seen a single time; 6.9% belongs to the top ten. This entry is derived from a study of blood T cell repertoires in COVID-19. Study-level background: COVID-19 samples from acute and convalescent phases originated in the United States, Italy and Spain. Sources were T cells, B-cell-depleted T cells, or PBMCs; the material itself was cDNA or gDNA.

The germline gives CDR1 MGHRA, CDR2 YSYEKL. CDR3 length: 14 residues. V was pared by 0 bases and J by 3 bases, with 8 bases between. V gene TRBV4-1 combines with J gene TRBJ1-1; the D gene is possibly TRBD1 (6 bases). The sequencing sample was made of peripheral blood. This TCR was recovered from a young woman who had recovered from COVID-19. Here the CDR3 DNA reads TGCGCCAGCAGCCAAGAAGGGGGTTACACTGAAGCTTTCTTT. Translation gives CASSQEGGYTEAFF.